This T cell receptor beta chain was identified during a study of T-cell reconstitution after alpha-beta-depleted transplantation in children. Notes on this clonotype: Its specificity is unknown.

The ends were cut back, 8 bases at V and 3 bases at J, with 25 bases in the middle. The CDR3 is made up of 18 amino acids. The germline V gene encodes CDR1 KGHSY and CDR2 FQNENV. It was with unique molecular identifiers that the TCRbeta library was prepared. TCRdb independently ran MiXCR on the PCR reads; one entry per CDR3 protein. The table has around 300,000 distinct CDR3 sequences, around a tenth seen once. Study-wide findings and caveats: T-cell counts and diversity at one year following transplant were attributed mainly to newly produced T cells.

The TCR originated in a male patient between 2 and 9 years old who had a stem cell transplant for chronic granulomatous disease, so the T cells may come from the graft donor. Source: peripheral blood, taken 180 days after TCRalphabeta/CD19-depleted stem cell transplant. The chain combines TRBV16 with TRBJ2-2; perhaps TRBD1 as D (7 bases). The CDR3 here is CASGSGGRLGQDTGELFF. The CDR3 DNA follows: TGTGCCAGCGGCTCCGGGGGTCGGTTAGGACAGGACACCGGGGAGCTGTTTTTT.